This record looks at one TCR beta chain sequence and its context. The data derive from a study of blood T cell repertoires in COVID-19. For the study at large: Both acute and convalescent COVID-19 samples were obtained from the United States, Italy and Spain. T cells, B-cell-depleted T cells, or PBMCs provided the cDNA or gDNA that served as material.

The authors' processing: Amplification with reference gene primers provided the estimates of nucleated cell counts. The protocol was immunoSEQ multiplex PCR, while the TCRdb copy is restricted to in-frame clones and leaves out a portion. Clone size and V and J calls were adopted from that table, with D and trimming inferred from the DNA. This sample has around 69,000 clones, with 80% to 90% found just once. V was cut by 4 bases and J by 0 bases, with 4 bases left in between. CDR1 is MNHEY, CDR2 SMNVEV, per germline (reference sequence). CDR3 length: 14 amino acids. The sequenced sample consisted of peripheral blood. This chain links TRBV27 with TRBJ2-6, with unresolved D. The sequence came from a woman between 50 and 59 years old with active COVID-19. The CDR3, as DNA: TGTGCCAGCAGTTCTTACTCTGGGGCCAACGTCCTGACTTTC. Translation gives CASSSYSGANVLTF.